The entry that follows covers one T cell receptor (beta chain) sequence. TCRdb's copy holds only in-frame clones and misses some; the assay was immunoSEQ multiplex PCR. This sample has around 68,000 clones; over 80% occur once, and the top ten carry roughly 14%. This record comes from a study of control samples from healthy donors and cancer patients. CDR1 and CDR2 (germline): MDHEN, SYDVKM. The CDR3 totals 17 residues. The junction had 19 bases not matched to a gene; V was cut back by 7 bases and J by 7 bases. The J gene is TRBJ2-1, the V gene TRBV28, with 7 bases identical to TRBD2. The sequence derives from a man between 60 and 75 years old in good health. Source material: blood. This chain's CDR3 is CASTDGRGGSSTNEQFF. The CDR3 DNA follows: TGTGCCAGCACTGACGGTCGGGGCGGGAGTTCGACGAATGAGCAGTTCTTC.